This TCR beta chain was profiled in a study of control samples from healthy donors and cancer patients. TCRdb's copy holds only in-frame clones and misses some; the assay was immunoSEQ multiplex PCR. The sample lists 350,000 to 450,000 clones; around 90% were seen once. The CDR3 consists of 14 residues. CDR1 is SGHRS, CDR2 YFSETQ, per germline. V lost 0 bases to trimming and J lost 2 bases, with 7 bases between them. Sequencing was done on a sample of PBMCs. The receptor was isolated from a man in his forties or fifties with head and neck cancer. J is TRBJ2-3 and V is TRBV5-1, with unresolved D. The chain's CDR3 is CASSLALPTDTQYF. In DNA, the CDR3 is TGCGCCAGCAGCTTGGCGCTTCCCACAGATACGCAGTATTTT. The full variable domain, in which reference TRBV5-1 and TRBJ2-3 provide the parts outside the CDR3, is KAGVTQTPRYLIKTRGQQVTLSCSPISGHRSVSWYQQTPGQGLQFLFEYFSETQRNKGNFPGRFSGRQFSNSRSEMNVSTLELGDSALYLCASSLALPTDTQYFGPGTRLTVL.